This T cell receptor beta chain was captured by sequencing in a study of T-cell memory formation after mild COVID-19. MiXCR was run by TCRdb on the 5' RACE reads, yielding one entry per CDR3 protein. In the table there are hundreds of thousands of distinct CDR3 sequences, around 19% of which are singletons. This clonotype has a single count. This sequence originates from an adult woman who had mild COVID-19 (a few samples of this study predate the infection). Cell type and time point are not known. The sample taken for sequencing was PBMCs or a T cell subset sorted from them (not recorded which).

In nucleotides, the CDR3 is TGTGCCAGCAGCCCGAACGGAGACTATGGCTACACCTTC. Translating it yields CASSPNGDYGYTF. The chain joins TRBV11-1 to TRBJ1-2; D uncertain. The germline CDR1 and CDR2 sequences are SGHAT and FQDESV (reference sequence). Trimming took 5 bases from V and 3 from J, leaving 10 bases between them. The length of the CDR3 is 13 residues.